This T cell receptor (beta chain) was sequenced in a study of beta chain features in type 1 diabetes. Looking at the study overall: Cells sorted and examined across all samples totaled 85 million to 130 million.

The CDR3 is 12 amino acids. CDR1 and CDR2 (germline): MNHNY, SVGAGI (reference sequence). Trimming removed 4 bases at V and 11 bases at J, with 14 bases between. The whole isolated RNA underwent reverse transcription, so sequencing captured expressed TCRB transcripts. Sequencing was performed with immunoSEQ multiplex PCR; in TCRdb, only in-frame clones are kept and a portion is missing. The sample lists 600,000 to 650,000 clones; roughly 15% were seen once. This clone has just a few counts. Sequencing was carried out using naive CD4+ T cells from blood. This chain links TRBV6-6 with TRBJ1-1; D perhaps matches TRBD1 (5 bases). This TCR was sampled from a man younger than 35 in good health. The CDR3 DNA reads TGTGCCAGCAGTTTCCCGGGGACGGAGGCTTTCTTT. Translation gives CASSFPGTEAFF.